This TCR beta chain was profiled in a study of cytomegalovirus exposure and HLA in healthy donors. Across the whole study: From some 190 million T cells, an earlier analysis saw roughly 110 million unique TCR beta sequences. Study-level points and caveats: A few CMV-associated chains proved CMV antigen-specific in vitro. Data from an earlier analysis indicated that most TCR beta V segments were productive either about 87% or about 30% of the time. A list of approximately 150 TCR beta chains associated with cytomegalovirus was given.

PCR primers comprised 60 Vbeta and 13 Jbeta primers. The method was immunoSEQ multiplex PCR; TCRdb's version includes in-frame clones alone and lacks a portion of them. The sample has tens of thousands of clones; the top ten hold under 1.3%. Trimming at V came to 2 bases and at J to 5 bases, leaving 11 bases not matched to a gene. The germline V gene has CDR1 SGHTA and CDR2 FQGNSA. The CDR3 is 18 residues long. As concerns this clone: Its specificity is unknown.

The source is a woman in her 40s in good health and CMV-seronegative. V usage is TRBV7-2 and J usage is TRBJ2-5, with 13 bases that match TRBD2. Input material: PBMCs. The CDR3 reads CASSLILAGLAGAETQYF. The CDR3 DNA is TGTGCCAGCAGCTTAATTCTCGCCGGACTAGCGGGAGCGGAGACCCAGTACTTC. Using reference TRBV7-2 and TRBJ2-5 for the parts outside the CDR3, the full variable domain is GAGVSQSPSNKVTEKGKDVELRCDPISGHTALYWYRQSLGQGLEFLIYFQGNSAPDKSGLPSDRFSAERTGGSVSTLTIQRTQQEDSAVYLCASSLILAGLAGAETQYFGPGTRLLVL.